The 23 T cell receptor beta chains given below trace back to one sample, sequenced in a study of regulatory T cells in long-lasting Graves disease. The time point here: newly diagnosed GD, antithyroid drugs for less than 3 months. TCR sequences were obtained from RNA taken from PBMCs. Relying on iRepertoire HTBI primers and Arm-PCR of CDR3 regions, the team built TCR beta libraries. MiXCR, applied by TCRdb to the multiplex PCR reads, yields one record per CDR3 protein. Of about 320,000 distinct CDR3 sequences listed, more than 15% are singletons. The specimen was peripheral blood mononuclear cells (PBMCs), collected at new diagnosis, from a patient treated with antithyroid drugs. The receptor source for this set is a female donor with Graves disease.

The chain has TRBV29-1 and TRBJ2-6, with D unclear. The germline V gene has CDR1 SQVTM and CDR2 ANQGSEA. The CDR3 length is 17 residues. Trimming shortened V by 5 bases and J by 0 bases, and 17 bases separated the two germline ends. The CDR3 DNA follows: TGCAGCGTTCCTTCGAGTAGCACGATCTCTGGGGCCAACGTCCTGACTTTC. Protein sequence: CSVPSSSTISGANVLTF.

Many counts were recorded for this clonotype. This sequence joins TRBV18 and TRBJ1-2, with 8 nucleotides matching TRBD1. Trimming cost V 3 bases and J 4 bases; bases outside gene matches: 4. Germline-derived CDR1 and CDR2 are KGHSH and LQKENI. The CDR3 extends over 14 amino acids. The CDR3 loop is CASSPETGAYGYTF. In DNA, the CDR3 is TGTGCCAGCTCACCCGAGACAGGGGCCTATGGCTACACCTTC. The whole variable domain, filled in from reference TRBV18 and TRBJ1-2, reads NAGVMQNPRHLVRRRGQEARLRCSPMKGHSHVYWYRQLPEEGLKFMVYLQKENIIDESGMPKERFSAEFPKEGPSILRIQQVVRGDSAAYFCASSPETGAYGYTFGSGTRLTVV.

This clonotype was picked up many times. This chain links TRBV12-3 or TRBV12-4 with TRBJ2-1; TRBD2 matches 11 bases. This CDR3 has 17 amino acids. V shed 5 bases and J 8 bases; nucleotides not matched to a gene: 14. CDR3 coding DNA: TGTGCCAGCAGTAAGGGGACTAGCGGCATGGGGGTGGATGAGCAGTTCTTC. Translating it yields CASSKGTSGMGVDEQFF.

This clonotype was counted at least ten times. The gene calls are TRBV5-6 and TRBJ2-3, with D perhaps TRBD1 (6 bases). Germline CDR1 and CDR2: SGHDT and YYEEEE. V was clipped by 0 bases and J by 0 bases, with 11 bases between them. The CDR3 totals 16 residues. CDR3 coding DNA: TGTGCCAGCAGCTTGGAAGGACAGACTAGCACAGATACGCAGTATTTT. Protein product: CASSLEGQTSTDTQYF.

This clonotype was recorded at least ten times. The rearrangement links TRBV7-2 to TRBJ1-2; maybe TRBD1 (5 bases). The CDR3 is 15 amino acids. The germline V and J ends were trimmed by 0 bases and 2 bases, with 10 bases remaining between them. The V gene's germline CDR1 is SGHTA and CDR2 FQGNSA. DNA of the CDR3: TGTGCCAGCAGCTTAGCGGCTGGGACCAACTATGGCTACACCTTC. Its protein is CASSLAAGTNYGYTF.

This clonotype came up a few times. The CDR3: CAIRDRGRNEQFF. CDR3 DNA sequence: TGTGCCATCCGGGACAGGGGGCGAAATGAGCAGTTCTTC. The chain is built from TRBV2 and TRBJ2-1, with TRBD1 identical over 12 bases. The V gene end was trimmed by 10 bases and the J gene end by 7 bases; junction bases not matched to a gene: 5. Germline values: CDR1 SNHLY, CDR2 FYNNEI. This CDR3 comprises 13 residues.

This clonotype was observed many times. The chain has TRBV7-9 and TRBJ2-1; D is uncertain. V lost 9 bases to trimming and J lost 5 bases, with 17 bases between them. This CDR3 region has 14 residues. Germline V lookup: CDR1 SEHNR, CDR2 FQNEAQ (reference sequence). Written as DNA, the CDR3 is TGTGCCAGTTGGGGTGTGGCAGTCAACAATGAGCAGTTCTTC. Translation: CASWGVAVNNEQFF. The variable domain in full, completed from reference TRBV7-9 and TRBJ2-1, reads DTGVSQNPRHKITKRGQNVTFRCDPISEHNRLYWYRQTLGQGPEFLTYFQNEAQLEKSRLLSDRFSAERPKGSFSTLEIQRTEQGDSAMYLCASWGVAVNNEQFFGPGTRLTVL.

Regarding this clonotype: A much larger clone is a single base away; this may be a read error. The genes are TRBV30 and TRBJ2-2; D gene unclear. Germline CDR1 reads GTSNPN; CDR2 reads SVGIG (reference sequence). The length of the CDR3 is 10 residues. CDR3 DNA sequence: TGTACCCACCACACCGGGGAGCTGTTTTTT. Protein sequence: CTHHTGELFF.

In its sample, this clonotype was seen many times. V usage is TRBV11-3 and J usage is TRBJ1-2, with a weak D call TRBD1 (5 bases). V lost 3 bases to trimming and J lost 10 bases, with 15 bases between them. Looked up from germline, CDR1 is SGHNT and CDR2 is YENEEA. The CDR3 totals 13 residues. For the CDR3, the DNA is TGTGCCAGCAGCTTGCCGGGGGGTCAGAACTACACCTTC. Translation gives CASSLPGGQNYTF.

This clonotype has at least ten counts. The chain's CDR3 is CASSQVRTSGQETQYF. CDR3 nucleotides: TGTGCCAGCAGCCAAGTAAGGACTAGCGGGCAAGAGACCCAGTACTTC. V usage is TRBV3-1 and J usage is TRBJ2-5; 11 nucleotides line up with TRBD2. CDR1 and CDR2 (germline): LGHDT, YNNKEL (reference sequence). This CDR3 spans 16 amino acids. V dropped 1 base and J dropped 2; count of bases not matched to a gene: 3.

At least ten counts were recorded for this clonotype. CDR3 residues: CASKTLGGSGIRGELFF. CDR3 in DNA: TGTGCCAGCAAGACGCTTGGGGGTAGCGGGATCCGCGGGGAGCTGTTTTTT. This rearrangement joins TRBV6-1 to TRBJ2-2; 8 nucleotides align to TRBD2. CDR1 MNHNS and CDR2 SASEGT come from the germline V gene. The junction had 17 bases not matched to a gene; V was cut back by 7 bases and J by 7 bases. CDR3 length equals 17 residues.

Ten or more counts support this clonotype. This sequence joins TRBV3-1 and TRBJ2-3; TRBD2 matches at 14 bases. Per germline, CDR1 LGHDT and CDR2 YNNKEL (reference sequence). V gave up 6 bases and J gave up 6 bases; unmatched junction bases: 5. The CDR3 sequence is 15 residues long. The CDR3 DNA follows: TGTGCCAGCAGACGCGGACTAGCGGGAGGTGATACGCAGTATTTT. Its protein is CASRRGLAGGDTQYF.

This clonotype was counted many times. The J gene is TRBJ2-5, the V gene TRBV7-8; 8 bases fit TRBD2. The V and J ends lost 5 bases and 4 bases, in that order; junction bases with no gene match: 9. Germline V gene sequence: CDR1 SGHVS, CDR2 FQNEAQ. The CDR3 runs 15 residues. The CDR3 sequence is CASSPREGGGETQYF. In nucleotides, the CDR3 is TGTGCCAGCAGCCCCCGGGAGGGCGGGGGAGAGACCCAGTACTTC.

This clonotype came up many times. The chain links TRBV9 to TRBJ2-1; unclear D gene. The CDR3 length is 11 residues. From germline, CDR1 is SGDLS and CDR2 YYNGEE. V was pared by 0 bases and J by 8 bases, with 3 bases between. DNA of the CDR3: TGTGCCAGCAGCGTAGACTATGAGCAGTTCTTC. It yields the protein CASSVDYEQFF.

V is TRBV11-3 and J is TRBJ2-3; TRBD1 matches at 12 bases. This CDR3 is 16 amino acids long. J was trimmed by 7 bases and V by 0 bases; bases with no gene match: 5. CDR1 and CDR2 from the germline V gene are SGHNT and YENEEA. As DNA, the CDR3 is TGTGCCAGCAGCTTAGATTCGGGACAGGGGGCATATACGCAGTATTTT. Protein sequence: CASSLDSGQGAYTQYF.

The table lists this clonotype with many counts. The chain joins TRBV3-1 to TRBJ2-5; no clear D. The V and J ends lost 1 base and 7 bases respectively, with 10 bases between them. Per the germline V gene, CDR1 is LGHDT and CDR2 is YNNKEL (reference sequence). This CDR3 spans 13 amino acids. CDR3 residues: CASSQAVDGTQYF. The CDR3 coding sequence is TGTGCCAGCAGCCAAGCAGTGGACGGGACCCAGTACTTC.

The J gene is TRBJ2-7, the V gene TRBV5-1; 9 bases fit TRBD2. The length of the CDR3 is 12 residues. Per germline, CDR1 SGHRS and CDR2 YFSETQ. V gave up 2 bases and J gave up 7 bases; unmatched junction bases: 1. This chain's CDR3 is CASSFTSGEQYF. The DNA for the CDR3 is TGCGCCAGCAGCTTCACTAGCGGGGAGCAGTACTTC.

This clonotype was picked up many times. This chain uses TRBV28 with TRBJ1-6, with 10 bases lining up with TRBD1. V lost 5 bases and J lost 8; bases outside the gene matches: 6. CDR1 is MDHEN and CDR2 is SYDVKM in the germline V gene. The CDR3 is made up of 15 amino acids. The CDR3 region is CASSTSDRGDSPLHF. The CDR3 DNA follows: TGTGCCAGCAGTACCTCGGACAGGGGGGATTCACCCCTCCACTTT.

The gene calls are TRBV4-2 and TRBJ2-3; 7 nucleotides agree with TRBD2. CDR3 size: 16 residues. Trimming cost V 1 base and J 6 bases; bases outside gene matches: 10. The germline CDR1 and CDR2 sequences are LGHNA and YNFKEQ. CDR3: CASSQGVTSSSDTQYF. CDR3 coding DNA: TGTGCCAGCAGCCAAGGCGTGACTAGCTCGTCCGATACGCAGTATTTT.

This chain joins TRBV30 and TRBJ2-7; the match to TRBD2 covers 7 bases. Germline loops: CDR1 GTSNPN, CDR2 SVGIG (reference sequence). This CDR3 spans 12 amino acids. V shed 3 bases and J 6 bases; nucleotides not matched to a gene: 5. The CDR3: CAWRTPGGEQYF. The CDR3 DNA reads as TGTGCCTGGAGGACACCGGGGGGCGAGCAGTACTTC.

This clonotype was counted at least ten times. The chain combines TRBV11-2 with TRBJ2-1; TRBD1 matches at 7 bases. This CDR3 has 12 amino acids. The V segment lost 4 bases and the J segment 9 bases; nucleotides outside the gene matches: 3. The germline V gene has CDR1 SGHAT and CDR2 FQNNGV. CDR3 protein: CASSSQGSEQFF. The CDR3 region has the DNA TGTGCCAGCAGCTCACAGGGGAGTGAGCAGTTCTTC. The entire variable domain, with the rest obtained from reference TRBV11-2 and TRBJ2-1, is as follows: EAGVAQSPRYKIIEKRQSVAFWCNPISGHATLYWYQQILGQGPKLLIQFQNNGVVDDSQLPKDRFSAERLKGVDSTLKIQPAKLEDSAVYLCASSSQGSEQFFGPGTRLTVL.

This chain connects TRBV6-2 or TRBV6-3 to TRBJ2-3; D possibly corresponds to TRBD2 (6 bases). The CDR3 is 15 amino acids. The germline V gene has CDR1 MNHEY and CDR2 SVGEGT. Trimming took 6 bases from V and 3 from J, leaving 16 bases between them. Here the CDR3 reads CASSYPGLETDTQYF. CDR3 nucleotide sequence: TGTGCCAGCAGCTACCCGGGACTGGAAACAGATACGCAGTATTTT.

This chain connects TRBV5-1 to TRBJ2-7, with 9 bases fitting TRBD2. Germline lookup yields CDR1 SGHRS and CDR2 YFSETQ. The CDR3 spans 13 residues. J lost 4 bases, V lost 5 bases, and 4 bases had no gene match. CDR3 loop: CASRQGLAYEQYF. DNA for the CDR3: TGCGCCAGCAGACAGGGACTAGCTTACGAGCAGTACTTC.